The 13 T cell receptor beta chains presented below share a single source sample, sequenced in a study of CD8+ T cells in alopecia areata. The treatment here: oral pan-JAK inhibitor, 5-10 mg twice daily. RNA extraction was followed by reverse transcription into cDNA, which acted as the sequencing template. Using immunoSEQ multiplex PCR, the repertoire was profiled, and TCRdb retains in-frame clones only, with some absent. The table includes 170,000 or so clones, about 48% detected once. The source was CD8+ T cells sorted from blood, collected at week 24, from a patient treated with tofacitinib. The receptors come from a human donor with alopecia areata.

This clone came up a few times. The chain is built from TRBV5-6 and TRBJ2-1, with TRBD1 matching over 7 bases. The CDR3 runs to 13 residues. CDR1 is SGHDT, CDR2 YYEEEE, per germline. V dropped 5 bases and J dropped 8; count of bases not matched to a gene: 7. The CDR3 DNA reads TGTGCCAGCAGTAAACAGGGGTCGGATGAGCAGTTCTTC. Protein sequence: CASSKQGSDEQFF.

This clone was seen a handful of times. The genes are TRBV5-1 and TRBJ1-3; 7 bases fit TRBD1. Germline loops: CDR1 SGHRS, CDR2 YFSETQ. With 3 bases clipped from V and 0 bases from J, the junction kept 3 bases outside the gene matches. The CDR3 is 15 amino acids. CDR3 bases: TGCGCCAGCAGCTCGACAGGGCTCTCTGGAAACACCATATATTTT. It is translated as CASSSTGLSGNTIYF.

J is TRBJ2-1 and V is TRBV5-1, with 7 nucleotides matching TRBD1. The CDR3 is made up of 16 amino acids. J gave up 2 bases and V 2 bases, and 7 bases lay outside the gene matches. Per the germline V gene, CDR1 is SGHRS and CDR2 is YFSETQ. The CDR3 loop is CASSLGRDRPYNEQFF. The CDR3 nucleotides read TGCGCCAGCAGCTTAGGTCGGGACAGACCCTACAATGAGCAGTTCTTC.

This clone ranks as medium-sized. The J gene is TRBJ1-2, the V gene TRBV29-1, with 7 bases lining up with TRBD1. Germline V CDR1 and CDR2: SQVTM, ANQGSEA. Trimming took 4 bases from V and 3 from J; bases not matched to a gene: 8. The CDR3 has 14 amino acids. The CDR3 here is CSVVEGGKYYGYTF. CDR3 bases: TGCAGCGTTGTTGAAGGGGGCAAATACTATGGCTACACCTTC.

This clone was observed a handful of times. The chain couples TRBV11-2 to TRBJ2-7, with D perhaps matching TRBD1 or TRBD2 (5 bases each). V shed 1 base and J shed 0 bases, with 10 bases lying between them. The CDR3 spans 15 residues. Germline CDR1 and CDR2: SGHAT and FQNNGV. The CDR3 loop is CASSLARGRSYEQYF. For the CDR3, the DNA is TGTGCCAGCAGCTTAGCCCGGGGCCGCTCCTACGAGCAGTACTTC.

The V gene is TRBV23-1, the J gene TRBJ1-5; maybe TRBD1 (6 bases). TRBV23-1 is an open reading frame, and its role is uncertain. Trimming left V 0 bases short and J 0 bases short, with 24 bases between. This CDR3 has 21 amino acids. CDR3 sequence (DNA): TGCGCCAGCAGTCAATCCTCTCTTCTTGGCAGGGGAGTTAATAGCAATCAGCCCCAGCATTTT. Translation gives CASSQSSLLGRGVNSNQPQHF.

The chain employs TRBV6-5 and TRBJ1-4, with D unresolved. The ends were cut back, 2 bases at V and 7 bases at J, with 11 bases in the middle. The length of the CDR3 is 14 residues. In germline, CDR1 is MNHEY, CDR2 SVGAGI. The CDR3 DNA reads TGTGCCAGCAGTTACCGGGTGGGAGGTGAAAAACTGTTTTTT. Translated: CASSYRVGGEKLFF.

The V and J genes are TRBV9 and TRBJ1-4; D gene uncertain. The CDR3 sequence is 13 residues long. Trimming cost V 0 bases and J 7 bases, with 7 bases left between them. Germline CDR1 SGDLS, CDR2 YYNGEE. The DNA for the CDR3 is TGTGCCAGCAGCGTAGGGCTAAGTGAAAAACTGTTTTTT. This sequence encodes CASSVGLSEKLFF. Drawing the rest from reference TRBV9 and TRBJ1-4, the complete variable domain is DSGVTQTPKHLITATGQRVTLRCSPRSGDLSVYWYQQSLDQGLQFLIQYYNGEERAKGNILERFSAQQFPDLHSELNLSSLELGDSALYFCASSVGLSEKLFFGSGTQLSVL.

This rearrangement joins TRBV15 to TRBJ2-6; the match to TRBD1 covers 8 bases. The length of the CDR3 is 17 residues. The V gene's germline CDR1 is LNHNV and CDR2 YYDKDF (reference sequence). The V gene end was trimmed by 1 base and the J gene end by 2 bases; junction bases not matched to a gene: 4. CDR3 protein: CATSRGRTGTGANVLTF. The CDR3 region has the DNA TGTGCCACCAGCAGAGGCAGGACAGGGACTGGGGCCAACGTCCTGACTTTC.

This clone showed up just once. This chain links TRBV2 with TRBJ1-2; TRBD1 is a possible D gene (6 bases). V lost 7 bases to trimming and J lost 6 bases, with 24 bases between them. The CDR3 contains 16 residues. CDR1 is SNHLY, CDR2 FYNNEI, per germline. The CDR3 reads CASMRGDIIFGDGYTF. The CDR3 DNA is TGTGCCAGCATGAGGGGGGACATTATCTTTGGAGATGGCTACACCTTC.

This clone was seen a handful of times. The V gene is TRBV19, the J gene TRBJ1-2, with D tentatively TRBD1 (5 bases). Trimming left V 11 bases short and J 3 bases short, with 13 bases between. The germline V gene has CDR1 LNHDA and CDR2 SQIVND (reference sequence). The CDR3 is 12 amino acids. The CDR3 sequence is CAGSSGYYGYTF. As DNA, the CDR3 is TGTGCCGGCAGCTCAGGGTACTATGGCTACACCTTC.

The chain links TRBV6-6 to TRBJ2-2; 7 nucleotides align to TRBD1. The V segment lost 6 bases and the J segment 10 bases; nucleotides outside the gene matches: 2. Per germline, CDR1 MNHNY and CDR2 SVGAGI (reference sequence). The CDR3 is 11 residues long. In DNA form, the CDR3 reads TGTGCCAGCAGAGGGGGCAAGGAGCTGTTTTTT. Protein sequence: CASRGGKELFF.

This clone was seen a handful of times. The chain combines TRBV11-2 with TRBJ1-2, with 8 nucleotides matching TRBD1. This CDR3 has 16 amino acids. V dropped 4 bases and J dropped 6; count of bases not matched to a gene: 13. Germline V lookup: CDR1 SGHAT, CDR2 FQNNGV. CDR3 coding DNA: TGTGCCAGCAGCTCCACCAGGACAGGGAAAGATCATGGCTACACCTTC. Encoded protein: CASSSTRTGKDHGYTF.